The rows below give T cell receptor beta chains drawn from one sample of a study of blood T cell repertoires in COVID-19. The data were produced by immunoSEQ multiplex PCR, yet TCRdb's version contains in-frame clones alone and is incomplete. The sample shows about 340,000 clones, around 91% of them seen only once. Sequencing was performed on peripheral blood. The origin of the receptors is a young woman who had recovered from COVID-19. Each CDR3 is given with its conserved first and last residue. Each record gives: D gene, J gene, V gene, CDR3 DNA, CDR3 protein. A D gene is named only where the DNA matches it firmly.

.	TRBJ1-3	TRBV5-1	TGCGCCAGCAGCTCCCGCCCTCAGAGGGGGTTAGGAAACACCATATATTTT	CASSSRPQRGLGNTIYF
.	TRBJ2-1	TRBV28	TGTGCCAGCAGTTTTGTTGCCCCGACAAACAATGAGCAGTTCTTC	CASSFVAPTNNEQFF
TRBD2	TRBJ2-3	TRBV6-2/TRBV6-3	TGTGCCAGCAGTTACCCCCACTTAGCGGGAGTAGGAGATACGCAGTATTTT	CASSYPHLAGVGDTQYF
TRBD2	TRBJ2-1	TRBV3-1/TRBV3-2	TGTGCCAGCAGCCAGGGGACTAGCGGAGAGCAGTTCTTC	CASSQGTSGEQFF
TRBD1	TRBJ1-4	TRBV5-6	TGTGCCAGCAGCTCAACCGGACAGGGGGAGGTTAATGAAAAACTGTTTTTT	CASSSTGQGEVNEKLFF
.	TRBJ1-2	TRBV4-1	TGCGCCAGCAGCCAAGATACCCCCAGGAAGGATGATGGCTACACCTTC	CASSQDTPRKDDGYTF
.	TRBJ1-2	TRBV6-2/TRBV6-3	TGTGCCAGCAGTCGTCTCGGAACAGAGGGCTACACCTTC	CASSRLGTEGYTF
.	TRBJ1-2	TRBV6-2/TRBV6-3	TGTGCCAGCAGTTACTCGAGGCTCTCGGGGGACTATGGCTACACCTTC	CASSYSRLSGDYGYTF
.	TRBJ1-1	TRBV5-5	TGTGCCAGCAGCCCAGAGAACACTGAAGCTTTCTTT	CASSPENTEAFF
.	TRBJ1-3	TRBV29-1	TGCAGCGTTTTACAGGACTCTGGAAACACCATATATTTT	CSVLQDSGNTIYF
.	TRBJ1-3	TRBV18	TGTGCCAGCTCACCGGCGGTGGCTGGAAACACCATATATTTT	CASSPAVAGNTIYF
TRBD2	TRBJ2-1	TRBV14	TGTGCCAGCAGCCAGAATTCCGGGACTAGCAGCAATGAGCAGTTCTTC	CASSQNSGTSSNEQFF
TRBD1	TRBJ1-2	TRBV9	TGTGCCAGCACCCGGGACAGGGGGATTCCTGATGGCTACACCTTC	CASTRDRGIPDGYTF
TRBD2	TRBJ2-5	TRBV7-2	TGTGCCAGCAGCTTAAGTCCTAGCGGGAGAGAGACCCAGTACTTC	CASSLSPSGRETQYF
TRBD1	TRBJ2-2	TRBV11-2	TGTGCCAGCAGCTTATTAATGAGGGGGCCCTTGAACACCGGGGAGCTGTTTTTT	CASSLLMRGPLNTGELFF
.	TRBJ1-2	TRBV20-1	TGCAGTGCGCAACAGGGTTACGGCTACACCTTC	CSAQQGYGYTF
.	TRBJ2-2	TRBV6-2/TRBV6-3	TGTGCCAGCAGTCCACTAGCTGTTTCTGCCGGGGAGCTGTTTTTT	CASSPLAVSAGELFF
TRBD2	TRBJ2-1	TRBV7-8	TGTGCCAGCAGCTTAGGATCACTAGCGGGAGGACCCAATGAGCAGTTCTTC	CASSLGSLAGGPNEQFF
.	TRBJ2-2	TRBV29-1	TGCAGCGTTAGTGGAGGGACCGGGGAGCTGTTTTTT	CSVSGGTGELFF
TRBD1	TRBJ2-1	TRBV6-1	TGTGCCAGCAGTGAGCCCGGGACAGGCGCCTACAATGAGCAGTTCTTC	CASSEPGTGAYNEQFF